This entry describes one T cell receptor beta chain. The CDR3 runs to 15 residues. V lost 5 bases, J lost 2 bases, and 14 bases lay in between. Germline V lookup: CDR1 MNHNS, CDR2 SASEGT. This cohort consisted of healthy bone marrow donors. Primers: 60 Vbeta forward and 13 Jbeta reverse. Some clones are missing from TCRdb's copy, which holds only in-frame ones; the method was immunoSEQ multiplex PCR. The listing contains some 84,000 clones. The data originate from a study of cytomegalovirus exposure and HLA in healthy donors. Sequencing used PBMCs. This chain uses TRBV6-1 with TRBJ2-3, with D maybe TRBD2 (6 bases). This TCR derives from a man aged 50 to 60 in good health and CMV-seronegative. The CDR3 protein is CASSQTGLYTDTQYF. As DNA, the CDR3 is TGTGCCAGCAGTCAAACGGGACTTTACACAGATACGCAGTATTTT.